These 20 T cell receptor beta chains were all obtained from the same sample, sequenced in a study of blood T cell repertoires in COVID-19. Some clones are missing from TCRdb's copy, which holds only in-frame ones; the method was immunoSEQ multiplex PCR. The table records about 50,000 clones, approximately 85% of them present only once. Input material: peripheral blood. The receptor set was obtained from a woman aged 55 to 70 with acute or convalescent COVID-19.

The chain links TRBV2 to TRBJ2-7, with D perhaps matching TRBD1 (5 bases). Germline V gene sequence: CDR1 SNHLY, CDR2 FYNNEI. V was shortened by 6 bases and J by 6 bases, with 9 bases between the two germline ends. CDR3 length: 11 residues. The CDR3 is CASSGQFEQYF. CDR3 bases: TGTGCCAGCAGCGGACAATTCGAGCAGTACTTC.

The chain couples TRBV5-1 to TRBJ1-4; no reliable D call. The CDR3 totals 15 residues. The germline gives CDR1 SGHRS, CDR2 YFSETQ. V lost 0 bases, J lost 0 bases, and 6 bases lay in between. In nucleotides, the CDR3 is TGCGCCAGCAGCTTGGGGCCCACAACTAATGAAAAACTGTTTTTT. It is translated as CASSLGPTTNEKLFF.

The chain has TRBV3-1 (or the pseudogene TRBV3-2) and TRBJ1-1; tentative D call: TRBD1 (6 bases). The CDR3 length is 12 residues. V was pared by 4 bases and J by 11 bases, with 14 bases between. The V gene's germline CDR1 is LGHDT and CDR2 YNNKEL (reference sequence). This CDR3 is CASSRIQGTAFF. The CDR3 region has the DNA TGTGCCAGCAGCCGCATACAGGGTACGGCTTTCTTT.

This chain joins TRBV5-1 and TRBJ1-3, with D possibly being TRBD1 (6 bases). CDR1 is SGHRS, CDR2 YFSETQ, per germline. Trimming took 3 bases from V and 0 from J, leaving 10 bases between them. This CDR3 contains 15 residues. The DNA for the CDR3 is TGCGCCAGCAGCTCGACAGGAGACTCTGGAAACACCATATATTTT. This sequence encodes CASSSTGDSGNTIYF. The entire variable domain, with the rest obtained from reference TRBV5-1 and TRBJ1-3, is as follows: KAGVTQTPRYLIKTRGQQVTLSCSPISGHRSVSWYQQTPGQGLQFLFEYFSETQRNKGNFPGRFSGRQFSNSRSEMNVSTLELGDSALYLCASSSTGDSGNTIYFGEGSWLTVV.

The V gene is TRBV19, the J gene TRBJ1-2, with 7 bases identical to TRBD1. Trimming took 7 bases from V and 7 from J; bases not matched to a gene: 9. Per the germline V gene, CDR1 is LNHDA and CDR2 is SQIVND (reference sequence). The CDR3 is 13 amino acids. This CDR3 is CASTRTGTVGYTF. CDR3 DNA: TGTGCCAGTACCAGGACAGGAACGGTTGGCTACACCTTC.

The sample holds a few counts of this clone. The chain couples TRBV2 to TRBJ2-2, with TRBD1 as a possible D gene (6 bases). The germline CDR1 and CDR2 sequences are SNHLY and FYNNEI. The CDR3 spans 15 residues. Trimming pared 7 bases from V and 9 bases from J, leaving 21 bases between. The CDR3 DNA reads TGTGCCAGCACCTTAGAGTCCGGGGACAATAGGGAGCTGTTTTTT. Translated: CASTLESGDNRELFF.

The chain recombines TRBV11-2 with TRBJ2-1; TRBD1 aligns across 9 bases. The germline V gene encodes CDR1 SGHAT and CDR2 FQNNGV. With V trimmed by 5 bases and J by 3 bases, 14 bases remained unmatched. This CDR3 has 18 amino acids. The CDR3 coding sequence is TGTGCCAGCAGCAGGGCCGGGACAGGGACTTACAACTACAATGAGCAGTTCTTC. Translation gives CASSRAGTGTYNYNEQFF.

The CDR3 region has the DNA TGTGCCAGCAGTTACTACCGGGGCTCCGGGGGCACTGAAGCTTTCTTT. Residues: CASSYYRGSGGTEAFF. The gene calls are TRBV6-6 and TRBJ1-1, with D tentatively TRBD1 (5 bases). The CDR3 runs 16 residues. CDR1 is MNHNY, CDR2 SVGAGI, per germline (reference sequence). The germline V and J ends were trimmed by 1 base and 4 bases, with 16 bases remaining between them.

As concerns this clone: The same CDR3 also results from other DNA sequences found in this sample. The CDR3 DNA reads as TGTGCCAGCAGCTTACCGGGACAGGGGGCGGCTAACTATGGCTACACCTTC. Translating gives CASSLPGQGAANYGYTF. The chain is built from TRBV5-6 and TRBJ1-2, with TRBD1 identical over 12 bases. CDR1 SGHDT and CDR2 YYEEEE come from the germline V gene. There are 17 residues in the CDR3. Trimming removed 2 bases from V and 0 bases from J; junction bases left unmatched: 5.

This chain uses TRBV5-5 with TRBJ1-2; D gene unclear. CDR1 SGHKS and CDR2 YYEKEE come from the germline V gene (reference sequence). Trimming shortened V by 0 bases and J by 2 bases, and 8 bases separated the two germline ends. The CDR3 runs to 14 residues. The CDR3 DNA follows: TGTGCCAGCAGCTTGGAGGCAGGCAACTATGGCTACACCTTC. Protein: CASSLEAGNYGYTF.

The chain carries TRBV6-1 and TRBJ1-1; a possible D gene is TRBD1 (5 bases). The CDR3 extends over 14 amino acids. V was shortened by 2 bases and J by 6 bases, with 13 bases between the two germline ends. CDR1 is MNHNS and CDR2 is SASEGT in the germline V gene. For the CDR3, the DNA is TGTGCCAGCAGTGAACGCCCGCCGGGGGCTGAAGCTTTCTTT. Translated: CASSERPPGAEAFF.

The V call is TRBV20-1, the J call TRBJ1-2; D unclear. Trimming stripped 6 bases from V and 2 bases from J, with 7 bases between. Germline V gene lookup returns CDR1 DFQATT and CDR2 SNEGSKA (reference sequence). The CDR3 contains 11 residues. For the CDR3, the DNA is TGCAGTGCGGAGGCAAACTATGGCTACACCTTC. It specifies CSAEANYGYTF.

This rearrangement joins TRBV6-5 to TRBJ2-1; TRBD1 matches 8 bases. V shed 6 bases and J 4 bases; nucleotides not matched to a gene: 8. The CDR3 length is 15 residues. Germline loops: CDR1 MNHEY, CDR2 SVGAGI. Written as DNA, the CDR3 is TGTGCCAGCAGGAGCGACAGGGGTTTTTACAATGAGCAGTTCTTC. Translation: CASRSDRGFYNEQFF.

This clone was counted a few times. V usage is TRBV5-1 and J usage is TRBJ2-1; TRBD1 aligns across 7 bases. The J segment lost 3 bases and the V segment lost 0 bases, leaving 6 bases of the junction unmatched. Germline CDR1 SGHRS, CDR2 YFSETQ. The length of the CDR3 is 16 residues. This CDR3 is CASSLDGDRFYNEQFF. DNA of the CDR3: TGCGCCAGCAGCTTGGATGGGGACAGATTCTACAATGAGCAGTTCTTC.

V usage is TRBV4-2 and J usage is TRBJ1-4; no definite D call. V dropped 0 bases and J dropped 7 bases, with 15 bases sitting between them. Germline CDR1 reads LGHNA; CDR2 reads YNFKEQ. This CDR3 has 16 residues. The CDR3 nucleotides are TGTGCCAGCAGCCAAGATCAAGCGGGGAGCGGTGAAAAACTGTTTTTT. Translating gives CASSQDQAGSGEKLFF.

The CDR3 DNA is TGTGCCAGCAGCAGTCGGGGGGGGGTTAACTATGGCTACACCTTC. The encoded protein is CASSSRGGVNYGYTF. V usage is TRBV6-5 and J usage is TRBJ1-2, with TRBD1 as a possible D gene (5 bases). The length of the CDR3 is 15 residues. Trimming left V 6 bases short and J 1 base short, with 15 bases between. Germline lookup yields CDR1 MNHEY and CDR2 SVGAGI.

The V gene is TRBV24-1, the J gene TRBJ1-2; TRBD1 matches at 8 bases. From germline, CDR1 is KGHDR and CDR2 SFDVKD. There are 11 residues in the CDR3. The ends lost 5 bases at V and 8 bases at J; junction bases unmatched: 0. The CDR3, as DNA: TGTGCCACCAGTGGGGACAGGGGCTACACCTTC. Its protein product is CATSGDRGYTF.

CDR3 DNA sequence: TGTGCCAGCAGTTTTTTTCAGAACACTGAAGCTTTCTTT. Its protein product is CASSFFQNTEAFF. The chain is built from TRBV12-3 or TRBV12-4 and TRBJ1-1; no reliable D call. Trimming pared 3 bases from V and 1 base from J, leaving 6 bases between. This CDR3 region has 13 residues.

The chain couples TRBV4-1 to TRBJ2-7; TRBD1 might be the D (5 bases). Germline assignment: CDR1 MGHRA and CDR2 YSYEKL. The CDR3 is 14 residues long. V was trimmed by 2 bases and J by 6 bases, leaving 14 bases between them. CDR3 in amino acids: CASSQNLRVGEQYF. The CDR3 DNA is TGCGCCAGCAGCCAAAACCTCAGGGTGGGCGAGCAGTACTTC.

This rearrangement joins TRBV2 to TRBJ1-4; maybe TRBD1 (5 bases). The CDR3 covers 14 residues. V lost 4 bases to trimming and J lost 5 bases, with 11 bases between them. Per the germline V gene, CDR1 is SNHLY and CDR2 is FYNNEI. CDR3 DNA sequence: TGTGCCAGCAGTGTGCAGAACAGGAATGAAAAACTGTTTTTT. It translates to CASSVQNRNEKLFF.